This is a list of T cell receptor beta chains from one sample in a study of cytomegalovirus exposure and HLA in healthy donors. Produced via immunoSEQ multiplex PCR; TCRdb's table is partial and in-frame only. The data contain 80,000 or so clones, 75% of them singletons. The sequencing sample was made of PBMCs. The source is a woman aged 40 to 50 in good health and CMV-seronegative. Both conserved end residues are part of each CDR3. The order of the fields is D gene, J gene, V gene, clone size, CDR3 protein, CDR3 DNA. A D gene is named only where the DNA matches it firmly. Rows may omit the clone size; those that give it use once, few, many or a size class.

>NA|TRBJ2-3|TRBV7-9|NA
CASIYSGGGADTQYF
TGTGCCAGCATCTATTCCGGGGGTGGAGCAGATACGCAGTATTTT
>TRBD1|TRBJ1-5|TRBV2|NA
CASSRQGGNQPQHF
TGTGCCAGCAGCCGACAGGGTGGCAATCAGCCCCAGCATTTT
>TRBD2|TRBJ2-5|TRBV7-3|once
CASSPGLAGQTQYF
TGTGCCAGCAGCCCGGGACTAGCGGGACAGACCCAGTACTTC
>TRBD2|TRBJ2-1|TRBV7-8|once
CASSLAGATSGNEQFF
TGTGCCAGCAGCTTAGCGGGGGCGACTAGCGGCAATGAGCAGTTCTTC
>TRBD1|TRBJ2-7|TRBV29-1|NA
CSVGGQGKEQYF
TGCAGCGTTGGAGGACAGGGTAAAGAGCAGTACTTC
>NA|TRBJ1-2|TRBV6-5|NA
CASSYRQGCGYTF
TGTGCCAGCAGTTACCGGCAGGGGTGTGGCTACACCTTC
>NA|TRBJ2-3|TRBV27|NA
CASSFGLFTDTQYF
TGTGCCAGCAGTTTCGGACTATTCACAGATACGCAGTATTTT
>TRBD1|TRBJ2-7|TRBV10-3|once
CAISGTGGAGEQYF
TGTGCCATCAGTGGAACAGGGGGCGCGGGGGAGCAGTACTTC
>NA|TRBJ1-5|TRBV5-4|NA
CASSLDRDQPQHF
TGTGCCAGCAGCTTGGACAGGGATCAGCCCCAGCATTTT
>NA|TRBJ1-1|TRBV16|NA
CASSHKTVNTEAFF
TGTGCCAGCAGCCATAAGACAGTGAACACTGAAGCTTTCTTT
>NA|TRBJ2-5|TRBV5-4|once
CASSFRLADTDQETQYF
TGTGCCAGCAGCTTCCGGCTAGCAGATACGGATCAAGAGACCCAGTACTTC
>NA|TRBJ1-1|TRBV7-8|few
CASSGATGQSNTEAFF
TGTGCCAGCAGCGGAGCTACCGGACAGTCAAACACTGAAGCTTTCTTT
>TRBD1|TRBJ1-5|TRBV19|few
CASSIDQGAGQHF
TGTGCCAGTAGTATAGACCAGGGGGCCGGCCAGCATTTT
>NA|TRBJ2-5|TRBV28|NA
CASSSDQGYQETQYF
TGTGCCAGCAGTTCAGATCAGGGGTACCAAGAGACCCAGTACTTC
>TRBD1|TRBJ1-2|TRBV30|NA
CAWRYRDREYGYTF
TGTGCCTGGAGATACCGGGACAGGGAATACGGCTACACCTTC
>NA|TRBJ2-3|TRBV6-5|few
CASYPPGLDTQYF
TGTGCCAGCTATCCCCCGGGGTTAGATACGCAGTATTTT
>NA|TRBJ1-1|TRBV10-3|few
CAISESDFTGMNTEAFF
TGTGCCATCAGTGAGTCCGACTTCACAGGCATGAACACTGAAGCTTTCTTT
>TRBD2|TRBJ2-1|TRBV10-3|NA
CAISDPGLAGGDEQFF
TGTGCCATCAGCGACCCAGGACTAGCGGGGGGTGATGAGCAGTTCTTC
>NA|TRBJ2-3|TRBV14|NA
CASSQGRLGTDTQYF
TGTGCCAGCAGCCAGGGCCGCCTTGGCACAGATACGCAGTATTTT
>NA|TRBJ2-5|TRBV30|NA
CASGAGQETQYF
TGTGCCTCAGGGGCAGGGCAAGAGACCCAGTACTTC
>NA|TRBJ2-1|TRBV30|NA
CAWSGGDLRDKNYNEQFF
TGTGCCTGGAGTGGAGGGGACTTGAGGGATAAGAACTACAATGAGCAGTTCTTC
>NA|TRBJ1-2|TRBV7-2|NA
CASSSRNDKTGYTF
TGTGCCAGCAGCTCCCGGAATGACAAAACTGGCTACACCTTC
>NA|TRBJ1-6|TRBV25-1|NA
CASSEFFGNSPLHF
TGTGCCAGCAGTGAATTTTTCGGGAATTCACCCCTCCACTTT
>NA|TRBJ2-1|TRBV6-5|NA
CASSSQSYQFF
TGTGCCAGCAGTTCACAGTCCTACCAGTTCTTC
>NA|TRBJ2-7|TRBV19|few
CASSISGQGSYEQYF
TGTGCCAGTAGTATAAGCGGTCAAGGATCCTACGAGCAGTACTTC
>TRBD1|TRBJ1-4|TRBV4-1|NA
CASSQTDRGRSTNEKLFF
TGCGCCAGCAGCCAGACAGACAGGGGGCGTTCAACTAATGAAAAACTGTTTTTT
>TRBD2|TRBJ2-3|TRBV29-1|NA
CSVVLAGGPTDTQYF
TGCAGCGTTGTACTCGCGGGAGGGCCCACAGATACGCAGTATTTT
>TRBD1|TRBJ1-5|TRBV6-6|few
CASRDDRETKEQHF
TGTGCCAGCAGAGACGACAGGGAGACCAAGGAACAGCATTTT
>TRBD1|TRBJ1-1|TRBV4-2|NA
CASSQRDRGPIEAFF
TGTGCCAGCAGCCAACGGGACAGGGGGCCGATTGAAGCTTTCTTT
>TRBD2|TRBJ2-7|TRBV9|NA
CASSPRGRSSYEQYF
TGTGCCAGCAGCCCCCGCGGGAGGAGCTCCTACGAGCAGTACTTC
>TRBD2|TRBJ2-1|TRBV11-2|NA
CASSLGAGGEYNEQFF
TGTGCCAGCAGCTTAGGGGCGGGAGGGGAATACAATGAGCAGTTCTTC
>TRBD2|TRBJ2-3|TRBV2|NA
CASMKLAGVTDTQYF
TGTGCCAGCATGAAACTAGCGGGGGTCACAGATACGCAGTATTTT
>NA|TRBJ1-4|TRBV5-1|NA
CASSSIGGENEKLFF
TGCGCCAGCAGCTCAATTGGGGGCGAGAATGAAAAACTGTTTTTT
>TRBD2|TRBJ2-1|TRBV15|NA
CATSRGGAGGYNEQFF
TGTGCCACCAGCAGAGGTGGGGCGGGAGGATACAATGAGCAGTTCTTC
>NA|TRBJ1-2|TRBV27|NA
CASSPGHKGYYGYTF
TGTGCCAGCAGTCCTGGACACAAGGGGTACTATGGCTACACCTTC
>NA|TRBJ2-3|TRBV14|NA
CASSLGLRGSDTQYF
TGTGCCAGCAGCCTGGGCCTCCGGGGTTCAGATACGCAGTATTTT
>TRBD2|TRBJ2-7|TRBV7-3|NA
CASSFVASGTPAAEQYF
TGTGCCAGCAGCTTTGTCGCTAGCGGGACCCCCGCGGCCGAGCAGTACTTC
>NA|TRBJ2-5|TRBV7-9|NA
CASSLAPGVGETQYF
TGTGCCAGCAGCTTAGCCCCGGGAGTCGGGGAGACCCAGTACTTC
>NA|TRBJ2-2|TRBV15|few
CATSRGRGGAGELFF
TGTGCCACCAGCAGGGGCCGAGGGGGAGCCGGGGAGCTGTTTTTT
>NA|TRBJ2-7|TRBV11-2|NA
CASSFSSGYEQYF
TGTGCCAGCAGCTTCTCGTCGGGGTACGAGCAGTACTTC
>NA|TRBJ2-7|TRBV27|NA
CASSLGSPLYEQYF
TGTGCCAGCAGCTTAGGGAGCCCCCTTTACGAGCAGTACTTC
>NA|TRBJ2-3|TRBV27|NA
CASSRGATDTQYF
TGTGCCAGCAGCCGCGGAGCGACAGATACGCAGTATTTT
>TRBD1|TRBJ1-2|TRBV7-8|few
CASSLSGTGIFGYTF
TGTGCCAGCAGCTTGTCCGGGACAGGGATTTTTGGCTACACCTTC
>NA|TRBJ1-1|TRBV7-8|NA
CASSLSRRLRDTEAFF
TGTGCCAGCAGCTTATCCCGGAGGCTAAGGGACACTGAAGCTTTCTTT
>TRBD1|TRBJ1-5|TRBV28|NA
CASSLGTGGRYQPQHF
TGTGCCAGCAGTTTAGGGACAGGGGGCCGTTATCAGCCCCAGCATTTT
>TRBD1|TRBJ1-1|TRBV7-3|once
CASSFPRQGAATEAFF
TGTGCCAGCAGCTTCCCTCGACAGGGGGCGGCCACTGAAGCTTTCTTT
>NA|TRBJ1-3|TRBV5-1|NA
CASRGTASGNTIYF
TGCGCCAGCAGAGGAACAGCCTCTGGAAACACCATATATTTT
>NA|TRBJ2-1|TRBV14|NA
CASSQHTGNSYNEQFF
TGTGCCAGCAGCCAGCACACGGGGAACTCCTACAATGAGCAGTTCTTC
>TRBD2|TRBJ2-3|TRBV5-1|NA
CASSLGFSVGGVISTDTQYF
TGCGCCAGCAGCTTGGGATTTTCGGTTGGGGGGGTGATCAGCACAGATACGCAGTATTTT
>NA|TRBJ2-1|TRBV5-6|NA
CASSLLATTSYNEQFF
TGTGCCAGCAGCTTATTAGCGACGACGTCGTACAATGAGCAGTTCTTC
>NA|TRBJ2-7|TRBV10-3|NA
CAISERVVSGYEQYF
TGTGCCATCAGTGAAAGAGTAGTATCCGGCTACGAGCAGTACTTC
>NA|TRBJ2-7|TRBV2|NA
CASSPQGSAGGQYF
TGTGCCAGCAGTCCGCAGGGGTCGGCTGGGGGGCAGTACTTC
>NA|TRBJ1-2|TRBV29-1|NA
CSVEAGDYGYTF
TGCAGCGTTGAGGCAGGCGATTATGGCTACACCTTC